One and the same sample provided the 26 T cell receptor beta chains below, sequenced in a study of blood T cell repertoires in COVID-19 (TCRdb year 2020). The library was produced with the immunoSEQ multiplex PCR assay. In its TCRdb copy, this immuneACCESS table keeps in-frame sequences only and misses some clones. Where compared with another copy, unresolved V genes explain less than half of these, and the others have no known cause. The sample records 450,000 or so clones, roughly 89% of which are singletons. The ten top clones hold roughly 0.87% of the sample. The sequenced material came from peripheral blood. These receptors all stem from a man younger than 35 with COVID-19, enrolled during active disease.

This clone was seen a handful of times. The chain joins TRBV19 to TRBJ1-5; tentatively, D is TRBD1 (6 bases). This CDR3 is 15 amino acids long. Germline lookup yields CDR1 LNHDA and CDR2 SQIVND (reference sequence). Trimming shortened V by 1 base and J by 5 bases, and 12 bases separated the two germline ends. CDR3 protein: CASSIGTDHYQPQHF. CDR3 DNA: TGTGCCAGTAGTATAGGGACAGATCATTATCAGCCCCAGCATTTT.

The V gene is TRBV7-2, the J gene TRBJ2-5; TRBD2 matches at 8 bases. Germline-derived CDR1 and CDR2 are SGHTA and FQGNSA. The length of the CDR3 is 16 residues. The ends lost 5 bases at V and 2 bases at J; junction bases unmatched: 10. CDR3 protein: CASSALGAGVQETQYF. CDR3 bases: TGTGCCAGCAGCGCCCTAGGAGCGGGGGTTCAAGAGACCCAGTACTTC. Full variable domain (missing parts from reference TRBV7-2 and TRBJ2-5): GAGVSQSPSNKVTEKGKDVELRCDPISGHTALYWYRQSLGQGLEFLIYFQGNSAPDKSGLPSDRFSAERTGGSVSTLTIQRTQQEDSAVYLCASSALGAGVQETQYFGPGTRLLVL.

The chain carries TRBV19 and TRBJ2-2, with D perhaps TRBD2 (5 bases). V was shortened by 5 bases and J by 2 bases, with 9 bases between the two germline ends. Germline V lookup: CDR1 LNHDA, CDR2 SQIVND (reference sequence). The CDR3 is 14 residues long. The chain's CDR3 is CASSWSGNTGELFF. For the CDR3, the DNA is TGTGCCAGTAGTTGGAGCGGTAACACCGGGGAGCTGTTTTTT.

The chain combines TRBV27 with TRBJ1-2, with TRBD1 matching 7 bases. Germline assignment: CDR1 MNHEY and CDR2 SMNVEV (reference sequence). This CDR3 is built from 14 residues. V shed 8 bases, J shed 1 base, and the junction held 7 bases outside the gene matches. In nucleotides, the CDR3 is TGTGCCAGCCGAACAGGGGTAAATAACTATGGCTACACCTTC. Protein product: CASRTGVNNYGYTF.

V usage is TRBV6-5 and J usage is TRBJ2-7, with 9 bases aligning to TRBD1. Germline CDR1 MNHEY, CDR2 SVGAGI. V was pared by 6 bases and J by 4 bases, with 10 bases of the junction left unmatched. This CDR3 has 15 amino acids. The CDR3, as DNA: TGTGCCAGCAGGGGACAGGGTGGCCCCCGGTACGAGCAGTACTTC. Translated: CASRGQGGPRYEQYF.

This chain uses TRBV5-4 with TRBJ1-3; 8 bases line up with TRBD1. Losses at the gene ends were 1 base for V and 7 bases for J; bases not matched to a gene: 1. There are 13 residues in the CDR3. Looked up from germline, CDR1 is SGHNT and CDR2 is YYREEE (reference sequence). Here the CDR3 DNA reads TGTGCCAGCAGCTTGCAGGGGGCCAACACCATATATTTT. This sequence encodes CASSLQGANTIYF.

The chain couples TRBV5-1 to TRBJ1-5; no clear D gene. From germline, CDR1 is SGHRS and CDR2 YFSETQ. V shed 3 bases and J shed 2 bases, with 6 bases lying between them. The CDR3 loop spans 13 amino acids. The DNA for the CDR3 is TGCGCCAGCAGCTGGAGTGGCAATCAGCCCCAGCATTTT. Encoded protein: CASSWSGNQPQHF.

The chain is built from TRBV24-1 and TRBJ2-1, with TRBD2 matching 13 bases. V dropped 4 bases and J dropped 3; count of bases not matched to a gene: 14. Germline V CDR1 and CDR2: KGHDR, SFDVKD. There are 20 residues in the CDR3. CDR3 sequence (DNA): TGTGCCACCAGTGAGCATCCGGGACTAGCGGGAAGATGGAGCTACAATGAGCAGTTCTTC. Its protein product is CATSEHPGLAGRWSYNEQFF.

The chain joins TRBV23-1 to TRBJ2-3, with a possible D match to TRBD2 (5 bases). TRBV23-1 is an ORF, with its function uncertain. V was clipped by 4 bases and J by 0 bases, with 14 bases between them. This CDR3 region has 16 residues. The CDR3 region has the DNA TGCGCCAGCAGTCCGACTCGGGATTATAGCACAGATACGCAGTATTTT. It specifies CASSPTRDYSTDTQYF.

Only one count was recorded for this clone. The CDR3 sequence is CASSPTGGAPGELFF. CDR3 bases: TGTGCCAGCAGCCCCACAGGGGGCGCCCCCGGGGAGCTGTTTTTT. The chain couples TRBV7-9 to TRBJ2-2; 9 bases line up with TRBD1. Germline CDR1 SEHNR, CDR2 FQNEAQ (reference sequence). Trimming took 5 bases from V and 6 from J; bases not matched to a gene: 7. The CDR3 has 15 residues. The full variable domain, in which reference TRBV7-9 and TRBJ2-2 provide the parts outside the CDR3, is DTGVSQNPRHKITKRGQNVTFRCDPISEHNRLYWYRQTLGQGPEFLTYFQNEAQLEKSRLLSDRFSAERPKGSFSTLEIQRTEQGDSAMYLCASSPTGGAPGELFFGEGSRLTVL.

This rearrangement joins TRBV6-4 to TRBJ2-3; perhaps TRBD2 as D (6 bases). There are 13 residues in the CDR3. V lost 1 base to trimming and J lost 5 bases, with 7 bases between them. Per germline, CDR1 MRHNA and CDR2 SNTAGT. In DNA form, the CDR3 reads TGTGCCAGCAGTGACTTGGGGGGAGATACGCAGTATTTT. Encoded protein: CASSDLGGDTQYF.

The chain couples TRBV5-1 to TRBJ2-3, with a weak D call TRBD2 (6 bases). V gave up 2 bases and J gave up 6 bases, with 13 bases separating them. Germline V gene lookup returns CDR1 SGHRS and CDR2 YFSETQ. This CDR3 comprises 14 residues. The CDR3 spells CASSLGGVRDTQYF. CDR3 coding DNA: TGCGCCAGCAGCTTAGGCGGGGTGAGGGATACGCAGTATTTT.

The chain is built from TRBV28 and TRBJ2-3; D is unclear. The CDR3 consists of 13 residues. V lost 3 bases to trimming and J lost 0 bases, with 4 bases between them. Germline V lookup: CDR1 MDHEN, CDR2 SYDVKM. The CDR3 spells CASSLRSTDTQYF. CDR3 DNA: TGTGCCAGCAGTTTGAGGAGCACAGATACGCAGTATTTT.

The V and J genes are TRBV6-5 and TRBJ2-7, with 8 bases fitting TRBD1. After removal of 8 bases from V and 3 bases from J, the junction contained 9 bases not matched to a gene. Germline V gives CDR1 MNHEY, CDR2 SVGAGI. The CDR3 sequence is 14 residues long. The CDR3 spells CASATGTGNYEQYF. In DNA, the CDR3 is TGTGCCAGCGCCACCGGGACAGGTAACTACGAGCAGTACTTC.

The chain joins TRBV6-5 to TRBJ2-2; 8 bases are a match to TRBD2. The germline V gene encodes CDR1 MNHEY and CDR2 SVGAGI. The trim removed 2 bases at V and 5 bases at J, leaving 4 bases unmatched. The CDR3 loop spans 15 amino acids. CDR3 sequence (DNA): TGTGCCAGCAGTTACCGGGGGGGCCGTACCGGGGAGCTGTTTTTT. Encoded protein: CASSYRGGRTGELFF.

The chain recombines TRBV19 with TRBJ1-5, with TRBD1 identical over 9 bases. The CDR3 runs 14 residues. Germline-derived CDR1 and CDR2 are LNHDA and SQIVND (reference sequence). Trimming took 6 bases from V and 9 from J; bases not matched to a gene: 9. CDR3 region: CASRPGTGLGPQHF. CDR3 bases: TGTGCCAGTAGACCCGGGACAGGGTTGGGGCCCCAGCATTTT.

This CDR3 reads CASGLVDSYFEYEQYF. In nucleotides, the CDR3 is TGTGCTAGTGGTTTAGTCGACAGCTACTTTGAGTACGAGCAGTACTTC. This rearrangement joins TRBV12-5 to TRBJ2-7; a possible D gene is TRBD1 (5 bases). The V end was cut by 3 bases, the J end by 4 bases, with 19 bases between. CDR3 length: 16 residues. Looked up from germline, CDR1 is LGHNT and CDR2 is FRNRAP.

V is TRBV7-3 and J is TRBJ2-1; no firm D call. CDR3 length: 14 amino acids. Germline CDR1 SGHTA, CDR2 FQGTGA. With 2 bases removed from V and 5 bases from J, the gap between germline ends came to 10 bases. In nucleotides, the CDR3 is TGTGCCAGCAGCTTATATTCCGAGAACAATGAGCAGTTCTTC. This sequence encodes CASSLYSENNEQFF.

The chain carries TRBV7-9 and TRBJ1-6, with no clear D. Trimming left V 1 base short and J 8 bases short, with 6 bases between. The CDR3 totals 13 residues. Looked up from germline, CDR1 is SEHNR and CDR2 is FQNEAQ (reference sequence). As DNA, the CDR3 is TGTGCCAGCAGCTTAGATCCGGATTCACCCCTCCACTTT. This gives the protein CASSLDPDSPLHF. Combining the CDR3 with reference TRBV7-9 and TRBJ1-6 gives the whole variable domain DTGVSQNPRHKITKRGQNVTFRCDPISEHNRLYWYRQTLGQGPEFLTYFQNEAQLEKSRLLSDRFSAERPKGSFSTLEIQRTEQGDSAMYLCASSLDPDSPLHFGNGTRLTVT.

The chain combines TRBV10-3 with TRBJ2-3; TRBD2 matches at 14 bases. The V gene end was trimmed by 6 bases and the J gene end by 0 bases; junction bases not matched to a gene: 5. CDR1 and CDR2 from the germline V gene are ENHRY and SYGVKD. The CDR3 runs to 17 residues. CDR3 sequence: CAIRGTSGGISTDTQYF. The CDR3 DNA reads TGTGCCATCAGGGGGACTAGCGGGGGAATTAGCACAGATACGCAGTATTTT.

Concerning this clone: Other DNA sequences in the sample encode the same CDR3. The CDR3 spells CSVGQTYEQYF. CDR3 in DNA: TGCAGCGTTGGACAGACCTACGAGCAGTACTTC. The rearrangement links TRBV29-1 to TRBJ2-7, with D tentatively TRBD1 (5 bases). The germline V gene encodes CDR1 SQVTM and CDR2 ANQGSEA. The CDR3 length is 11 residues. Trimming pared 4 bases from V and 2 bases from J, leaving 6 bases between.

V gene TRBV14 combines with J gene TRBJ1-1; D is uncertain. This CDR3 is built from 14 residues. V was trimmed by 4 bases and J by 1 base, leaving 10 bases between them. Germline V lookup: CDR1 SGHDN, CDR2 FVKESK. The CDR3 protein is CASSREIQNTEAFF. The CDR3 DNA reads as TGTGCCAGCAGCCGAGAAATTCAGAACACTGAAGCTTTCTTT. The variable domain in full, with the rest retrieved from reference TRBV14 and TRBJ1-1, is EAGVTQFPSHSVIEKGQTVTLRCDPISGHDNLYWYRRVMGKEIKFLLHFVKESKQDESGMPNNRFLAERTGGTYSTLKVQPAELEDSGVYFCASSREIQNTEAFFGQGTRLTVV.

V and J are TRBV3-1 (or the pseudogene TRBV3-2) and TRBJ2-1; D might be TRBD1 (5 bases). The germline gives CDR1 LGHDT, CDR2 YNNKEL (reference sequence). The V gene lost 1 base and the J gene lost 5 bases, with 9 bases spanning the gap. The CDR3 totals 14 residues. The DNA of the CDR3 is TGTGCCAGCAGCCAAGGAATCAGGGACAATGAGCAGTTCTTC. It translates to CASSQGIRDNEQFF.

The V and J genes are TRBV7-2 and TRBJ2-1; 12 bases align to TRBD2. Losses at the gene ends were 2 bases for V and 9 bases for J; bases not matched to a gene: 17. CDR3 size: 19 residues. CDR1 is SGHTA and CDR2 is FQGNSA in the germline V gene. CDR3 DNA sequence: TGTGCCAGCAGCTTAACTGTGACTAGCGGGGGCCACCCCGTTGGTGAGCAGTTCTTC. It codes for CASSLTVTSGGHPVGEQFF.

J is TRBJ2-2 and V is TRBV5-1; D is uncertain. Germline V gene data show CDR1 as SGHRS and CDR2 as YFSETQ. The V and J ends lost 4 bases and 3 bases respectively, with 10 bases between them. This CDR3 has 14 amino acids. CDR3 sequence reads: CASSGSLDTGELFF. The CDR3 DNA reads as TGCGCCAGCAGCGGAAGTCTAGACACCGGGGAGCTGTTTTTT.

V and J are TRBV19 and TRBJ2-5; 7 bases agree with TRBD2. The trim removed 1 base at V and 4 bases at J, leaving 9 bases unmatched. Germline loops: CDR1 LNHDA, CDR2 SQIVND (reference sequence). The CDR3 totals 16 residues. The CDR3 reads CASSIGLAPLSETQYF. The CDR3 nucleotides read TGTGCCAGTAGTATAGGACTAGCACCACTTTCAGAGACCCAGTACTTC.